The rows below give T cell receptor beta chains drawn from one sample of a study of blood T cell repertoires in COVID-19. This table comes from immunoSEQ multiplex PCR, and its TCRdb copy is limited to in-frame clones, with some not included. The sample carries around 260,000 clones, about 86% recorded once. Sequencing input: PBMCs or T cells enriched from blood (not recorded which). These receptor sequences come from a man between 25 and 39 years old with acute COVID-19. The CDR3 runs from the conserved cysteine through the conserved F or W. The D gene is left open where the match is weak. Clone size appears in some rows only: once, few, many, or a class for an expanded clone.

. | 13 | TRBJ1-2 | once | TRBV12-3/TRBV12-4 | TGTGCCAGCAGTTTGGGGGGGTCGGATGGCTACACCTTC | CASSLGGSDGYTF
. | 12 | TRBJ2-3 | . | TRBV11-1 | TGTGCCAGCAGCTGGCCCCTTGATACGCAGTATTTT | CASSWPLDTQYF
TRBD1 | 14 | TRBJ1-1 | . | TRBV19 | TGTGCCAGTAGTCGACAGGGAGGCAGCACTGAAGCTTTCTTT | CASSRQGGSTEAFF
TRBD1 | 15 | TRBJ2-1 | . | TRBV5-4 | TGTGCCAGCAGCTTGCAAGGGACAGGGAACAATGAGCAGTTCTTC | CASSLQGTGNNEQFF
. | 20 | TRBJ2-6 | . | TRBV14 | TGTGCCAGCAGCCAAGATCTCACAGGTCTCTTAGTCTCTGGGGCCAACGTCCTGACTTTC | CASSQDLTGLLVSGANVLTF
. | 16 | TRBJ2-5 | many | TRBV6-1 | TGTGCCAGCAGTGAAGAAATGGGCAGGCGGGGTGAGACCCAGTACTTC | CASSEEMGRRGETQYF
TRBD1 | 13 | TRBJ1-4 | . | TRBV10-3 | TGTGCCATCAGCTACAGGGGAGGAGAAAAACTGTTTTTT | CAISYRGGEKLFF
TRBD1 | 14 | TRBJ1-5 | . | TRBV19 | TGTGCCAGCCGGGACAGGGAGTTGGCTCAGCCCCAGCATTTT | CASRDRELAQPQHF
TRBD2 | 14 | TRBJ2-1 | . | TRBV20-1 | TGCAGTGCTAGTCTAGCGGGAGTAACGAGTGAGCAGTTCTTC | CSASLAGVTSEQFF
TRBD2 | 15 | TRBJ2-3 | . | TRBV9 | TGTGCCAGCAGCGCCCCTAGCGGGAGAGCAGATACGCAGTATTTT | CASSAPSGRADTQYF
TRBD1 | 16 | TRBJ1-5 | . | TRBV15 | TGTGCCACCAGCAGAGACGACAGGGGGTACAATCAGCCCCAGCATTTT | CATSRDDRGYNQPQHF
. | 14 | TRBJ2-1 | . | TRBV7-2 | TGTGCCAGCAGCTTCCCGTTGGGGGGTAATGAGCAGTTCTTC | CASSFPLGGNEQFF
. | 14 | TRBJ2-1 | . | TRBV6-5 | TGTGCCAGCAGTTACCTAGCAAGGAACAATGAGCAGTTCTTC | CASSYLARNNEQFF
TRBD1 | 13 | TRBJ1-2 | . | TRBV6-5 | TGTGCCAGCAGTCCGGACAGGGTCTATGGCTACACCTTC | CASSPDRVYGYTF
TRBD1 | 14 | TRBJ1-2 | . | TRBV28 | TGTGCCAGCAGTCGGGACAGGGGGATCTATGGCTACACCTTC | CASSRDRGIYGYTF
. | 13 | TRBJ1-1 | . | TRBV2 | TGTGCCACCAATAAACAGGCGAACACTGAAGCTTTCTTT | CATNKQANTEAFF
TRBD2 | 15 | TRBJ2-1 | . | TRBV19 | TGTGCCAGTAGTACCAGCGGGGGAGCTTACAATGAGCAGTTCTTC | CASSTSGGAYNEQFF
. | 15 | TRBJ1-1 | . | TRBV7-8 | TGTGCCAGCGGTTGGACAGCTATTATGAACACTGAAGCTTTCTTT | CASGWTAIMNTEAFF
TRBD2 | 17 | TRBJ2-2 | . | TRBV3-1/TRBV3-2 | TGTGCCAGCAGTCCAAGACTAGCGGGGGCAAGCTTCGGGGAGCTGTTTTTT | CASSPRLAGASFGELFF
. | 13 | TRBJ1-5 | once | TRBV29-1 | TGCAGCGTTGAAATGGGGGCCGGCCAGCCCCAGCATTTT | CSVEMGAGQPQHF
. | 13 | TRBJ2-3 | . | TRBV6-5 | TGTGCCAGCAGCCCAGGGACAAGAAATACGCAGTATTTT | CASSPGTRNTQYF
TRBD1 | 16 | TRBJ2-1 | . | TRBV7-6 | TGTGCCAGCAGCTCGAGGGGGCGCGATCTCCTGAATGAGCAGTTCTTC | CASSSRGRDLLNEQFF
TRBD1 | 13 | TRBJ1-2 | . | TRBV28 | TGTGCCAGCAGTGGGGACAGGCTCGTCGGCTACACCTTC | CASSGDRLVGYTF
. | 16 | TRBJ1-3 | . | TRBV5-1 | TGCGCCAGCAGCTTGGATGGCGGACACTCTGGAAACACCATATATTTT | CASSLDGGHSGNTIYF
. | 14 | TRBJ1-3 | . | TRBV7-2 | TGTGCCAGCAGCGGACTCCAGCCGGGAAACACCATATATTTT | CASSGLQPGNTIYF
. | 14 | TRBJ2-1 | . | TRBV4-2 | TGTGCCAGCAGCCACAGCGGGCAAACAAGAGAGCAGTTCTTC | CASSHSGQTREQFF
. | 15 | TRBJ1-4 | . | TRBV5-4 | TGTGCCAGCAGCTCCCGACGGGGCGGGGGTGAAAAACTGTTTTTT | CASSSRRGGGEKLFF
. | 16 | TRBJ2-6 | . | TRBV28 | TGTGCCAGCTTTGGGGAAGGGAGGTTTGGGGCCAACGTCCTGACTTTC | CASFGEGRFGANVLTF
TRBD2 | 20 | TRBJ2-1 | . | TRBV14 | TGTGCCAGCAGCCCTGCCGGGGTGGGCGGGAGGTTGGGCTCCTACAATGAGCAGTTCTTC | CASSPAGVGGRLGSYNEQFF
. | 15 | TRBJ2-5 | few | TRBV9 | TGTGCCAGCAGCGTGGGGTCCGGGAGCAGGGAGACCCAGTACTTC | CASSVGSGSRETQYF
. | 15 | TRBJ1-2 | few | TRBV9 | TGTGCCAGCGGGGCCTTGGGGCAAGCTAACTATGGCTACACCTTC | CASGALGQANYGYTF
TRBD1 | 14 | TRBJ2-1 | . | TRBV24-1 | TGTGCCACCAGTGATCCTGACAGGGTGCATGAGCAGTTCTTC | CATSDPDRVHEQFF
. | 14 | TRBJ2-1 | . | TRBV9 | TGTGCCAGCAGCGTAGCCGGGACCTACAATGAGCAGTTCTTC | CASSVAGTYNEQFF
. | 17 | TRBJ1-6 | . | TRBV7-8 | TGTGCCAGCAGCTTAGTCGTTTTAGGGCAGGGTAATTCACCCCTCCACTTT | CASSLVVLGQGNSPLHF
TRBD1 | 17 | TRBJ2-4 | . | TRBV4-3 | TGCGCCAGCAGCCAAGAGTCCGACAGGGGAGCTAAAAACATTCAGTACTTC | CASSQESDRGAKNIQYF
. | 16 | TRBJ2-2 | once | TRBV5-4 | TGTGCCAGCAGCTTGTACTCCCGCCCTAACACCGGGGAGCTGTTTTTT | CASSLYSRPNTGELFF
TRBD1 | 16 | TRBJ1-5 | . | TRBV6-1 | TGTGCCAGCAGTGAAGAGGGCAGGGGGCGAAATCAGCCCCAGCATTTT | CASSEEGRGRNQPQHF
. | 12 | TRBJ1-1 | . | TRBV19 | TGTGCCAGTGGCATCGGGGTCACTGAAGCTTTCTTT | CASGIGVTEAFF
. | 14 | TRBJ2-1 | many | TRBV6-2/TRBV6-3 | TGTGCCAGCAGTTACTCACGACTTTACAATGAGCAGTTCTTC | CASSYSRLYNEQFF
TRBD1 | 13 | TRBJ1-2 | . | TRBV24-1 | TGTGCCACCAGTGATTCGGACAGGGGAGGCTACACCTTC | CATSDSDRGGYTF
TRBD1 | 15 | TRBJ1-5 | . | TRBV15 | TGTGCCACCAGCAGCGGGCAGGGGGCTAATCAGCCCCAGCATTTT | CATSSGQGANQPQHF
. | 16 | TRBJ2-3 | . | TRBV5-6 | TGTGCCAGCAGCTTGGCCCGAGGGCGGAGCACAGATACGCAGTATTTT | CASSLARGRSTDTQYF
. | 11 | TRBJ2-1 | . | TRBV7-2 | TGTGCCAGCAGCTTGGTCAGGGAGCAGTTCTTC | CASSLVREQFF
TRBD2 | 15 | TRBJ2-1 | . | TRBV13 | TGTGCCAGCAGCTTCAGCGGGAGCGGCTACAATGAGCAGTTCTTC | CASSFSGSGYNEQFF
. | 14 | TRBJ1-2 | . | TRBV6-2/TRBV6-3 | TGTGCCAGCAGTTACTCCGAGGCTAACTATGGCTACACCTTC | CASSYSEANYGYTF
TRBD1 | 16 | TRBJ1-1 | . | TRBV5-5 | TGTGCCAGCAACGATAGACAGGGGGCCTACGGGCCTGAAGCTTTCTTT | CASNDRQGAYGPEAFF
. | 14 | TRBJ2-1 | . | TRBV5-4 | TGTGCCAGCAGCTCAAGCCCGTACTACAATGAGCAGTTCTTC | CASSSSPYYNEQFF
TRBD2 | 15 | TRBJ2-2 | . | TRBV5-1 | TGTGCCAGCAGCTCAACTAGCGGGAGAACCGGGGAGCTGTTTTTT | CASSSTSGRTGELFF
. | 12 | TRBJ2-3 | . | TRBV3-1/TRBV3-2 | TGTGCCAGCAGCAGGCAAGCAGGGCCGCAGTATTTT | CASSRQAGPQYF
TRBD1 | 13 | TRBJ1-1 | . | TRBV3-1/TRBV3-2 | TGTGCCAGCAGCCAAGGTAGGGGGCGAAGAGCTTTCTTT | CASSQGRGRRAFF
TRBD1 | 16 | TRBJ1-2 | . | TRBV3-1/TRBV3-2 | TGTGCCAGCAGCCTCGGAGGAGGGCAGGGGGCGGGTGGCTACACCTTC | CASSLGGGQGAGGYTF
. | 13 | TRBJ1-1 | . | TRBV7-2 | TGTGCCAGCAGCTCCCAGGGGTACACTGAAGCTTTCTTT | CASSSQGYTEAFF
TRBD1 | 17 | TRBJ1-5 | few | TRBV6-1 | TGTGCCAGCAGTGAGATCCCCAGACAGGGGGCTAATCAGCCCCAGCATTTT | CASSEIPRQGANQPQHF
. | 14 | TRBJ2-2 | . | TRBV7-2 | TGTGCCAGCAGCTTATGGAGGCACACCGGGGAGCTGTTTTTT | CASSLWRHTGELFF
. | 15 | TRBJ1-4 | few | TRBV29-1 | TGCAGCGTCGTTGGTGGAGGGCGCGAGATTGGAAAACTGTTTTTT | CSVVGGGREIGKLFF